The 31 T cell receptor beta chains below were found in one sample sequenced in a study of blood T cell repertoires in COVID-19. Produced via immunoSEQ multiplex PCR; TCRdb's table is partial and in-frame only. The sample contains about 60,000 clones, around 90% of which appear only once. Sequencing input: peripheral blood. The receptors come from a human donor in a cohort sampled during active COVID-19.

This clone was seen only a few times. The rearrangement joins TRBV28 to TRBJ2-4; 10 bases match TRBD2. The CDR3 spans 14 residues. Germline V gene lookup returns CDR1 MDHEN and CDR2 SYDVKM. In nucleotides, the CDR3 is TGTGCGGTCAGTCGAGCGGGAGGGGGAAACATTCAGTACTTC. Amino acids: CAVSRAGGGNIQYF. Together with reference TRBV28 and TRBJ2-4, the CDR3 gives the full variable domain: DVKVTQSSRYLVKRTGEKVFLECVQDMDHENMFWYRQDPGLGLRLIYFSYDVKMKEKGDIPEGYSVSREKKERFSLILESASTNQTSMYLCAVSRAGGGNIQYFGAGTRLSVL.

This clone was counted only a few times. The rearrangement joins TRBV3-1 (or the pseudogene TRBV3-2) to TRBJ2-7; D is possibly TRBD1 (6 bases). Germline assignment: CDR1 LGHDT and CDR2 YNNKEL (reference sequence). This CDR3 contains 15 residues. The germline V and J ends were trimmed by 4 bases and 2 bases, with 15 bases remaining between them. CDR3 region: CASSLQGSPPYEQYF. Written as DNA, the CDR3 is TGTGCCAGCAGCCTCCAGGGGAGTCCTCCCTACGAGCAGTACTTC.

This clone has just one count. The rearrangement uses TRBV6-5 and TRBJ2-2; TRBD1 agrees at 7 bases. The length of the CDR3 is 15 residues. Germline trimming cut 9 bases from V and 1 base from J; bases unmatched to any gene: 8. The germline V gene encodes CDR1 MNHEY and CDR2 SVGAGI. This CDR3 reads CASKTGTENTGELFF. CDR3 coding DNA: TGTGCCAGTAAGACCGGGACAGAGAACACCGGGGAGCTGTTTTTT.

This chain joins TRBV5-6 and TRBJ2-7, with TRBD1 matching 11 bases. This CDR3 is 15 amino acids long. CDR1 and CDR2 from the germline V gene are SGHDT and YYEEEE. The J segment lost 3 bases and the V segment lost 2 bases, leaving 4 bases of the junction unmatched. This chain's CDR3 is CASSFLGTGGYEQYF. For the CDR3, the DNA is TGTGCCAGCAGCTTTTTGGGGACAGGGGGCTACGAGCAGTACTTC.

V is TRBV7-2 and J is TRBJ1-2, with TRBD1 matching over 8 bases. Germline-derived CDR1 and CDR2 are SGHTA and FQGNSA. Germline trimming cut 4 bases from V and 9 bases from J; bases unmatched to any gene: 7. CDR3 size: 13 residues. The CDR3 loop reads CASSSRTGLSYTF. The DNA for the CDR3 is TGTGCCAGCAGCTCGAGGACAGGGTTAAGCTACACCTTC.

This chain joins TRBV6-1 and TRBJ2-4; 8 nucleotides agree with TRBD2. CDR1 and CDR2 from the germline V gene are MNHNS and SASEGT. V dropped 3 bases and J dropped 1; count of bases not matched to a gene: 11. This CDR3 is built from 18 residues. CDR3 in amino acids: CASSDRPSGSIAKNIQYF. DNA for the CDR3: TGTGCCAGCAGTGATCGACCCAGCGGGAGTATCGCCAAAAACATTCAGTACTTC.

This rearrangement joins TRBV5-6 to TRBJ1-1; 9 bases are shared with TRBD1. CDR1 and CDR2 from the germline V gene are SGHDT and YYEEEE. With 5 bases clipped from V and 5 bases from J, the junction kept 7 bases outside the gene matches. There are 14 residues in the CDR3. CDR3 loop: CASREQGAGTEAFF. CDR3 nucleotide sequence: TGTGCCAGCAGAGAACAGGGGGCTGGGACTGAAGCTTTCTTT.

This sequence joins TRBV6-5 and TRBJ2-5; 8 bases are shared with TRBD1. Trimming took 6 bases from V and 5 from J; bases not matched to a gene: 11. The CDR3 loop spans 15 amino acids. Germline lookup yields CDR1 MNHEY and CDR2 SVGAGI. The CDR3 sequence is CASRPRTGRGETQYF. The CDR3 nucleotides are TGTGCCAGCAGGCCTAGGACAGGGCGAGGGGAGACCCAGTACTTC.

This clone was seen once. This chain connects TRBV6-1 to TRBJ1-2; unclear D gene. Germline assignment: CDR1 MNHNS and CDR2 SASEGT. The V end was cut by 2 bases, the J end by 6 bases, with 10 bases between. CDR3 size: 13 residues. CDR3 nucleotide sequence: TGTGCCAGCAGTGAAAGCCTAAATAATGGCTACACCTTC. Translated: CASSESLNNGYTF.

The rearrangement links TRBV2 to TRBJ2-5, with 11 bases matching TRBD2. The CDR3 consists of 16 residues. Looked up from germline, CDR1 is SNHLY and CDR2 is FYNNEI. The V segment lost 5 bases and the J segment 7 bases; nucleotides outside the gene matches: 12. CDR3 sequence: CASSLTGLAGSGTQYF. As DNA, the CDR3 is TGTGCCAGCAGTTTAACAGGACTAGCGGGTTCAGGGACCCAGTACTTC.

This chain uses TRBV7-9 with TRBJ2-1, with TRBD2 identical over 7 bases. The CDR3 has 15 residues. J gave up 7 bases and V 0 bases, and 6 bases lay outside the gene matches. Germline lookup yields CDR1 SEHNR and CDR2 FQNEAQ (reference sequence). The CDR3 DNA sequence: TGTGCCAGCAGCTTAGCGACGGGAGGAGGGAATGAGCAGTTCTTC. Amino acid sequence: CASSLATGGGNEQFF.

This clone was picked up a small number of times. The CDR3 DNA reads TGTGCCAGCAGTTTAGGAGGGTGGGCACCCCTCCACTTT. It translates to CASSLGGWAPLHF. The chain recombines TRBV27 with TRBJ1-6; D call uncertain. The germline gives CDR1 MNHEY, CDR2 SMNVEV (reference sequence). V was pared by 2 bases and J by 11 bases, with 10 bases between. The CDR3 spans 13 residues.

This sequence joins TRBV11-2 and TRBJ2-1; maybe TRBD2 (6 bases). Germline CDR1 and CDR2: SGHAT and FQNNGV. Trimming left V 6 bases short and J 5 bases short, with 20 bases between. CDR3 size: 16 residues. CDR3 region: CASRTGLNSGNNEQFF. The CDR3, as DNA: TGTGCCAGCAGAACCGGACTGAATAGCGGTAACAATGAGCAGTTCTTC.

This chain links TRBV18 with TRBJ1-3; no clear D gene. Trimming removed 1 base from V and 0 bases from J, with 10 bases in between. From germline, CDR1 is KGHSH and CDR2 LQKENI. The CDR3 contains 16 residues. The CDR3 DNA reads TGTGCCAGCTCACCACGGGCAGAATTCTCTGGAAACACCATATATTTT. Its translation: CASSPRAEFSGNTIYF.

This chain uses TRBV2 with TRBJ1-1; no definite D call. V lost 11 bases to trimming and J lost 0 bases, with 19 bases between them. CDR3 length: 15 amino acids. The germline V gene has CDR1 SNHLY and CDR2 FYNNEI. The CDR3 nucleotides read TGTGCCTTCCTCCGGGATCAGTACATGAACACTGAAGCTTTCTTT. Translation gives CAFLRDQYMNTEAFF.

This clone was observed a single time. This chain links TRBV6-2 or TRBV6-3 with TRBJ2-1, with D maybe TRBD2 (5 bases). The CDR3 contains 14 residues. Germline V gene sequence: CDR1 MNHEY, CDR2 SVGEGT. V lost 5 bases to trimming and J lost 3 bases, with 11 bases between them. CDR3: CASSPTRLYNEQFF. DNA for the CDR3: TGTGCCAGCAGTCCCACTAGACTCTACAATGAGCAGTTCTTC.

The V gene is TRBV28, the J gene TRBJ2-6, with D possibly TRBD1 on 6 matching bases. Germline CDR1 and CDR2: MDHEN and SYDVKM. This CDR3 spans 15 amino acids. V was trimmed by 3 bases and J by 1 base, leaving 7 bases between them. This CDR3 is CASSFRGSGANVLTF. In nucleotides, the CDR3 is TGTGCCAGCAGTTTCAGGGGATCTGGGGCCAACGTCCTGACTTTC.

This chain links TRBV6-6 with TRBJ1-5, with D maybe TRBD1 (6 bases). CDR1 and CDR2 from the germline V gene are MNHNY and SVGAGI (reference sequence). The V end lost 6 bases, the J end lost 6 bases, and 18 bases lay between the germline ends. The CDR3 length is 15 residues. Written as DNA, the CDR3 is TGTGCCAGCAGACCACAGGGCAGCGGGAGTCAGCCCCAGCATTTT. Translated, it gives CASRPQGSGSQPQHF.

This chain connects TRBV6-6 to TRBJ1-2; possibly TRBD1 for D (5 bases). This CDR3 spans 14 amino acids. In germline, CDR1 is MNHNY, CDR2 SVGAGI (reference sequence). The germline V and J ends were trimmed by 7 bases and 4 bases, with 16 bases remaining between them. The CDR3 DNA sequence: TGTGCCAGCACGGTCGGGGGGGAGGGCTATGGCTACACCTTC. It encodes CASTVGGEGYGYTF.

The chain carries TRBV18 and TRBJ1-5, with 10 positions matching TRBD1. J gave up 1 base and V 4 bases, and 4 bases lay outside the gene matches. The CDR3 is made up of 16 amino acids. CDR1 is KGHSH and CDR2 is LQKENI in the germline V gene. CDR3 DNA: TGTGCCAGCTCACAAGGACAGGGGGGCAGCAATCAGCCCCAGCATTTT. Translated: CASSQGQGGSNQPQHF.

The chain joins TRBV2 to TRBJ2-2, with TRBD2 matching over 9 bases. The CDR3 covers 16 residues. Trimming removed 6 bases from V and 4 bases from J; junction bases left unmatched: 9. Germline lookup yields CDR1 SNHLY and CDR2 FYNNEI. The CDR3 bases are TGTGCCAGCAGCGCTCAAGGCGGGAGGGTCACCGGGGAGCTGTTTTTT. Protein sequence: CASSAQGGRVTGELFF.

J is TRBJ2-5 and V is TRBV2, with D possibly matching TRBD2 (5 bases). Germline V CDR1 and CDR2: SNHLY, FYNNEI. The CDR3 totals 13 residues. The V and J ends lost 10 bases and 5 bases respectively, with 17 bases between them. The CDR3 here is CANSRERSETQYF. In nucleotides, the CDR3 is TGTGCCAACTCCCGGGAACGTTCGGAGACCCAGTACTTC.

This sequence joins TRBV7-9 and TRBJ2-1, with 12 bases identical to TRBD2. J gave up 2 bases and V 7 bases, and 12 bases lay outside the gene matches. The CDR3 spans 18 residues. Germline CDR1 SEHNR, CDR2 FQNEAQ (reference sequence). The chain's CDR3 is CASTKASGGAGPYNEQFF. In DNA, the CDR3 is TGTGCCAGCACCAAAGCTAGCGGGGGGGCTGGCCCCTACAATGAGCAGTTCTTC. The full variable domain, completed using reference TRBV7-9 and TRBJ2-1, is DTGVSQNPRHKITKRGQNVTFRCDPISEHNRLYWYRQTLGQGPEFLTYFQNEAQLEKSRLLSDRFSAERPKGSFSTLEIQRTEQGDSAMYLCASTKASGGAGPYNEQFFGPGTRLTVL.

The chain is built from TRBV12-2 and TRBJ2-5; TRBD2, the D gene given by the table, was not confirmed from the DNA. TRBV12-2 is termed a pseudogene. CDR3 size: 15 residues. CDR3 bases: TGTGCAAGTCGCTTAGGGAGGGGGGGCCTGGTGACCCAGTACTTC. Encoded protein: CASRLGRGGLVTQYF.

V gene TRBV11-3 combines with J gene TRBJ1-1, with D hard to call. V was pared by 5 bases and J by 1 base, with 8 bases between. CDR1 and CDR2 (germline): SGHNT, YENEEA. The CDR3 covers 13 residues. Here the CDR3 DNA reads TGTGCCAGCAGCCAGAACACGAACACTGAAGCTTTCTTT. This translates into CASSQNTNTEAFF.

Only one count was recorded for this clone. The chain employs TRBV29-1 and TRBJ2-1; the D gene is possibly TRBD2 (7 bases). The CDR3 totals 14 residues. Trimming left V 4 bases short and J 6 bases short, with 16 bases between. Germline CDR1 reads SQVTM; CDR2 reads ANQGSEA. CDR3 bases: TGCAGCGTTGTTTCCGACCGGGGGGCCAATGAGCAGTTCTTC. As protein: CSVVSDRGANEQFF.

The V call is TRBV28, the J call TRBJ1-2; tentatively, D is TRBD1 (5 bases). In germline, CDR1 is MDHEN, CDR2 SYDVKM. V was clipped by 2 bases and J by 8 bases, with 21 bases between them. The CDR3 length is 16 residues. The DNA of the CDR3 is TGTGCCAGCAGTTTAGAAGGGGCTCCGGGCATTAGGGGCTACACCTTC. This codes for CASSLEGAPGIRGYTF.

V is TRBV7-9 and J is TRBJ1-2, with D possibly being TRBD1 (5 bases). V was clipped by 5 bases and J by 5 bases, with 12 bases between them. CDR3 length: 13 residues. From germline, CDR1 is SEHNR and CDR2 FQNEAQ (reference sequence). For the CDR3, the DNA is TGTGCCAGCAGCGACGGGGGTAGATATGGCTACACCTTC. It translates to CASSDGGRYGYTF.

The CDR3 nucleotides are TGTGCCAGCAGTAGGGCTAGCGGGACCTACGAGCAGTACTTC. It encodes CASSRASGTYEQYF. The chain joins TRBV28 to TRBJ2-7, with TRBD2 matching 9 bases. Germline CDR1 is MDHEN and CDR2 is SYDVKM. The CDR3 spans 14 residues. V was pared by 5 bases and J by 2 bases, with 4 bases of the junction left unmatched.

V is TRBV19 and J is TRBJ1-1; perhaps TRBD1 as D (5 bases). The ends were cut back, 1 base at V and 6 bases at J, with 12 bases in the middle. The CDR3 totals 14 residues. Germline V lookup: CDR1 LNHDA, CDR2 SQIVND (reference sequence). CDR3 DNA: TGTGCCAGTAGTATAGGTGGCAGGGAGGCTGAAGCTTTCTTT. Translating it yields CASSIGGREAEAFF.

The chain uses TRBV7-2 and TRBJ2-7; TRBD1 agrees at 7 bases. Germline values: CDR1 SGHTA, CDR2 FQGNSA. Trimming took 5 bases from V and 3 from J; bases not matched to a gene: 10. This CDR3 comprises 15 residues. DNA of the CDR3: TGTGCCAGCAGCCCGCCCGGGACAGCCTTCTACGAGCAGTACTTC. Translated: CASSPPGTAFYEQYF.